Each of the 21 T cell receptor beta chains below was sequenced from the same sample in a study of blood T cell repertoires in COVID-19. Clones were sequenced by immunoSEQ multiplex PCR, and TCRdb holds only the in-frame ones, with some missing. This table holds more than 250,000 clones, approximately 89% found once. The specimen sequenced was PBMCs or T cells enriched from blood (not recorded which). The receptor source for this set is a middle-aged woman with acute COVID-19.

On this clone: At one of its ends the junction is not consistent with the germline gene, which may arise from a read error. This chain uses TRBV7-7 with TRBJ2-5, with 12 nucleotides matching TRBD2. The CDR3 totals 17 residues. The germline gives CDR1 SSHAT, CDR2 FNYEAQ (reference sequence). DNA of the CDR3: TGTGCTAGCAGCCCCGGGACTAGCGGGCGGAACCAAGAGACCCAGTACTTC. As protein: CASSPGTSGRNQETQYF. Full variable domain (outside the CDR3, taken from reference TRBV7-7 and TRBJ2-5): GAGVSQSPRYKVTKRGQDVTLRCDPISSHATLYWYQQALGQGPEFLTYFNYEAQPDKSGLPSDRFSAERPEGSISTLTIQRTEQRDSAMYRCASSPGTSGRNQETQYFGPGTRLLVL.

In nucleotides, the CDR3 is TGTGCCAGCAGCCTATCCGGGACTAGCGGTTACAATGAGCAGTTCTTC. Its protein is CASSLSGTSGYNEQFF. The chain joins TRBV7-2 to TRBJ2-1; 11 nucleotides match TRBD2. This CDR3 has 16 residues. J gave up 4 bases and V 5 bases, and 7 bases lay outside the gene matches. Germline lookup yields CDR1 SGHTA and CDR2 FQGNSA. The full variable domain, in which reference TRBV7-2 and TRBJ2-1 provide the parts outside the CDR3, is GAGVSQSPSNKVTEKGKDVELRCDPISGHTALYWYRQSLGQGLEFLIYFQGNSAPDKSGLPSDRFSAERTGGSVSTLTIQRTQQEDSAVYLCASSLSGTSGYNEQFFGPGTRLTVL.

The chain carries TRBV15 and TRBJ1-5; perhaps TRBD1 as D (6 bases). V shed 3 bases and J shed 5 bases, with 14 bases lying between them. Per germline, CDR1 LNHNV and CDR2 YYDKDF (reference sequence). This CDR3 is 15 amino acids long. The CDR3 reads CATSSNQGSHQPQHF. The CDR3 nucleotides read TGTGCCACCAGCAGCAACCAGGGGTCCCATCAGCCCCAGCATTTT.

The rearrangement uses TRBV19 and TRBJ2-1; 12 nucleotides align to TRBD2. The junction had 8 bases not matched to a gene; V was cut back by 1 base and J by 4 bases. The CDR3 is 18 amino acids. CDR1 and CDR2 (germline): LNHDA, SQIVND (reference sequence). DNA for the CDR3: TGTGCCAGTAGTATAGTGGCCCTAGCGGGAGGGCTTTACAATGAGCAGTTCTTC. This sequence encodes CASSIVALAGGLYNEQFF.

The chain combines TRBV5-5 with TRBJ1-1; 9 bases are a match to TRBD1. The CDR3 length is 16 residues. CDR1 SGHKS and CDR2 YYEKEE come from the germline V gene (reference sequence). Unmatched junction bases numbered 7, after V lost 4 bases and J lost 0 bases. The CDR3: CASSAPGQGMNTEAFF. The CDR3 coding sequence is TGTGCCAGCAGCGCCCCGGGACAGGGCATGAACACTGAAGCTTTCTTT.

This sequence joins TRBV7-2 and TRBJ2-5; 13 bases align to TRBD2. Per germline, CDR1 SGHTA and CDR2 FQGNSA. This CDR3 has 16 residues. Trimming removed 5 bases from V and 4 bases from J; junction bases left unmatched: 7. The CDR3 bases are TGTGCCAGCAGCCCTGGACTAGCGGGAGAGGGAGAGACCCAGTACTTC. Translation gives CASSPGLAGEGETQYF. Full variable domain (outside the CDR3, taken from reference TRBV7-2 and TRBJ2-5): GAGVSQSPSNKVTEKGKDVELRCDPISGHTALYWYRQSLGQGLEFLIYFQGNSAPDKSGLPSDRFSAERTGGSVSTLTIQRTQQEDSAVYLCASSPGLAGEGETQYFGPGTRLLVL.

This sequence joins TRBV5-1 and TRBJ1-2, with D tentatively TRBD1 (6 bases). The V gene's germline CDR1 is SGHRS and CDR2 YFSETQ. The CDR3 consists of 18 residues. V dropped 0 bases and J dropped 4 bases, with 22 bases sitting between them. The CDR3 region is CASSLAAMNGQNLYGYTF. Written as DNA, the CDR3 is TGCGCCAGCAGCTTGGCAGCCATGAATGGACAGAACCTCTATGGCTACACCTTC. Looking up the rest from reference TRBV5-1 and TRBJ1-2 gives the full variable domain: KAGVTQTPRYLIKTRGQQVTLSCSPISGHRSVSWYQQTPGQGLQFLFEYFSETQRNKGNFPGRFSGRQFSNSRSEMNVSTLELGDSALYLCASSLAAMNGQNLYGYTFGSGTRLTVV.

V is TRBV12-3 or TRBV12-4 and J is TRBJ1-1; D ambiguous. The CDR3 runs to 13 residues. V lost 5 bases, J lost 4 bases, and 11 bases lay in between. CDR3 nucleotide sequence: TGTGCCAGCAGTAGACTAGCGGGCACTGAAGCTTTCTTT. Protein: CASSRLAGTEAFF.

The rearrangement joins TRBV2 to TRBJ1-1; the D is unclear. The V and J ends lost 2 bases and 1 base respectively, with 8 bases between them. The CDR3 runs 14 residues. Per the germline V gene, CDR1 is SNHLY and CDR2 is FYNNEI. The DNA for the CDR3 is TGTGCCAGCAGTGAATTAAGCGGGAACACTGAAGCTTTCTTT. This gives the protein CASSELSGNTEAFF.

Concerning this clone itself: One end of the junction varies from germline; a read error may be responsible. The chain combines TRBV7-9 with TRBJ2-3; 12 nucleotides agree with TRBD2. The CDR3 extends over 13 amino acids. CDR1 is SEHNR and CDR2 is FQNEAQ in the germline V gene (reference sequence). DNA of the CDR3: TGTGCCAGCAGCGGGCGACTAGCGGGAGACGAGGATTTT. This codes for CASSGRLAGDEDF.

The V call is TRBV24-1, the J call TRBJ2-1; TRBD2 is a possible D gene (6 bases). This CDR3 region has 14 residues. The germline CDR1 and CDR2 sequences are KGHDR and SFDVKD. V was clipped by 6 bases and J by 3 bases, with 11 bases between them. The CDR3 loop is CATSPGVFYNEQFF. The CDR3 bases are TGTGCCACCAGTCCGGGAGTGTTCTACAATGAGCAGTTCTTC.

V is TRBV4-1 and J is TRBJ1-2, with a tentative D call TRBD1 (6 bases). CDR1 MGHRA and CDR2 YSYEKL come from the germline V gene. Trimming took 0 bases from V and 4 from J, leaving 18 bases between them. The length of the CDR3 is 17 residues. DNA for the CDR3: TGCGCCAGCAGCCAAGATCCTTTCAGGGGACGGGGCTATGGCTACACCTTC. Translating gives CASSQDPFRGRGYGYTF.

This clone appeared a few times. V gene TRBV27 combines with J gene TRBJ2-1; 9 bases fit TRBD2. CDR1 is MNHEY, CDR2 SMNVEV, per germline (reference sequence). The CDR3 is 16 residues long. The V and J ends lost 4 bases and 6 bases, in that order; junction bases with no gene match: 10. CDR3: CASSSSSGEAFNEQFF. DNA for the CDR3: TGTGCCAGCAGTTCCTCTAGCGGGGAGGCTTTCAATGAGCAGTTCTTC.

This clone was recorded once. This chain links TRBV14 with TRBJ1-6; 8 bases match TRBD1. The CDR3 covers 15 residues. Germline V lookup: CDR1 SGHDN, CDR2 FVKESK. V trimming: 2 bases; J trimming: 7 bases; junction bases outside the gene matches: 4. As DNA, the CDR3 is TGTGCCAGCAGCCAACAGACAGGGGAGAATTCACCCCTCCACTTT. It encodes CASSQQTGENSPLHF.

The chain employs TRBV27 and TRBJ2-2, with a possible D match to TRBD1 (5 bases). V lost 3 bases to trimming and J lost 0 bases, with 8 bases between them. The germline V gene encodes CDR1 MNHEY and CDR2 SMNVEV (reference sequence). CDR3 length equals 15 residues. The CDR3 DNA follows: TGTGCCAGCAGTTTTGGACACACGAACACCGGGGAGCTGTTTTTT. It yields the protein CASSFGHTNTGELFF.

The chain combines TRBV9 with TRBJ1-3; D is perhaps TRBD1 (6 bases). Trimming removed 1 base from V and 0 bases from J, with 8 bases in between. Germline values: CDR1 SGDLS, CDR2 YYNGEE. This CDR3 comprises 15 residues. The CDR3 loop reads CASSVIGGSGNTIYF. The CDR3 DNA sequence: TGTGCCAGCAGCGTAATAGGGGGCTCTGGAAACACCATATATTTT.

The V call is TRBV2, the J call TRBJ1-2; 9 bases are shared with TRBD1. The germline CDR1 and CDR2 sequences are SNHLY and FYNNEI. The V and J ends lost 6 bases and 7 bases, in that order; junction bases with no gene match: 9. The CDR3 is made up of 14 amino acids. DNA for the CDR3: TGTGCCAGCAGCACCGGGACAGGGATCCGTGGCTACACCTTC. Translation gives CASSTGTGIRGYTF.

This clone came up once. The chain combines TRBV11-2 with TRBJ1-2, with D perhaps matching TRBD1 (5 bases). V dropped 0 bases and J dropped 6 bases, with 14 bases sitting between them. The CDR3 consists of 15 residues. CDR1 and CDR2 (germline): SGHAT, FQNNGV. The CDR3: CASSLESGRVHGYTF. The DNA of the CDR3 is TGTGCCAGCAGCTTAGAGTCGGGCAGGGTACATGGCTACACCTTC. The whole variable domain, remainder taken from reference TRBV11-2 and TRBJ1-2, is EAGVAQSPRYKIIEKRQSVAFWCNPISGHATLYWYQQILGQGPKLLIQFQNNGVVDDSQLPKDRFSAERLKGVDSTLKIQPAKLEDSAVYLCASSLESGRVHGYTFGSGTRLTVV.

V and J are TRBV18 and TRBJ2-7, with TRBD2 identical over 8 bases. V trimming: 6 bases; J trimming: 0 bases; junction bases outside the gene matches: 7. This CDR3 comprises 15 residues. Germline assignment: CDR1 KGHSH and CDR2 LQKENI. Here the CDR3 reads CASSRSGILSYEQYF. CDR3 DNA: TGTGCCAGCTCTCGTAGCGGGATCCTCTCCTACGAGCAGTACTTC.

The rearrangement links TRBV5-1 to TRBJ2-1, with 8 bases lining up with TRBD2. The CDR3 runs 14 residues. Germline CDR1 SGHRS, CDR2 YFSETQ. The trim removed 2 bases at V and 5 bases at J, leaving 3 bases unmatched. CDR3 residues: CASSLPGGNNEQFF. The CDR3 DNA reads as TGCGCCAGCAGCTTACCGGGAGGGAACAATGAGCAGTTCTTC.

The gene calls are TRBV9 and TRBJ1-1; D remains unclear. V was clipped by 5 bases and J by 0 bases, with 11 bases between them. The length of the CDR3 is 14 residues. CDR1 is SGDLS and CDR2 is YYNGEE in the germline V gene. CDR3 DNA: TGTGCCAGCAGTTCCACGAGCATGAACACTGAAGCTTTCTTT. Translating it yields CASSSTSMNTEAFF.